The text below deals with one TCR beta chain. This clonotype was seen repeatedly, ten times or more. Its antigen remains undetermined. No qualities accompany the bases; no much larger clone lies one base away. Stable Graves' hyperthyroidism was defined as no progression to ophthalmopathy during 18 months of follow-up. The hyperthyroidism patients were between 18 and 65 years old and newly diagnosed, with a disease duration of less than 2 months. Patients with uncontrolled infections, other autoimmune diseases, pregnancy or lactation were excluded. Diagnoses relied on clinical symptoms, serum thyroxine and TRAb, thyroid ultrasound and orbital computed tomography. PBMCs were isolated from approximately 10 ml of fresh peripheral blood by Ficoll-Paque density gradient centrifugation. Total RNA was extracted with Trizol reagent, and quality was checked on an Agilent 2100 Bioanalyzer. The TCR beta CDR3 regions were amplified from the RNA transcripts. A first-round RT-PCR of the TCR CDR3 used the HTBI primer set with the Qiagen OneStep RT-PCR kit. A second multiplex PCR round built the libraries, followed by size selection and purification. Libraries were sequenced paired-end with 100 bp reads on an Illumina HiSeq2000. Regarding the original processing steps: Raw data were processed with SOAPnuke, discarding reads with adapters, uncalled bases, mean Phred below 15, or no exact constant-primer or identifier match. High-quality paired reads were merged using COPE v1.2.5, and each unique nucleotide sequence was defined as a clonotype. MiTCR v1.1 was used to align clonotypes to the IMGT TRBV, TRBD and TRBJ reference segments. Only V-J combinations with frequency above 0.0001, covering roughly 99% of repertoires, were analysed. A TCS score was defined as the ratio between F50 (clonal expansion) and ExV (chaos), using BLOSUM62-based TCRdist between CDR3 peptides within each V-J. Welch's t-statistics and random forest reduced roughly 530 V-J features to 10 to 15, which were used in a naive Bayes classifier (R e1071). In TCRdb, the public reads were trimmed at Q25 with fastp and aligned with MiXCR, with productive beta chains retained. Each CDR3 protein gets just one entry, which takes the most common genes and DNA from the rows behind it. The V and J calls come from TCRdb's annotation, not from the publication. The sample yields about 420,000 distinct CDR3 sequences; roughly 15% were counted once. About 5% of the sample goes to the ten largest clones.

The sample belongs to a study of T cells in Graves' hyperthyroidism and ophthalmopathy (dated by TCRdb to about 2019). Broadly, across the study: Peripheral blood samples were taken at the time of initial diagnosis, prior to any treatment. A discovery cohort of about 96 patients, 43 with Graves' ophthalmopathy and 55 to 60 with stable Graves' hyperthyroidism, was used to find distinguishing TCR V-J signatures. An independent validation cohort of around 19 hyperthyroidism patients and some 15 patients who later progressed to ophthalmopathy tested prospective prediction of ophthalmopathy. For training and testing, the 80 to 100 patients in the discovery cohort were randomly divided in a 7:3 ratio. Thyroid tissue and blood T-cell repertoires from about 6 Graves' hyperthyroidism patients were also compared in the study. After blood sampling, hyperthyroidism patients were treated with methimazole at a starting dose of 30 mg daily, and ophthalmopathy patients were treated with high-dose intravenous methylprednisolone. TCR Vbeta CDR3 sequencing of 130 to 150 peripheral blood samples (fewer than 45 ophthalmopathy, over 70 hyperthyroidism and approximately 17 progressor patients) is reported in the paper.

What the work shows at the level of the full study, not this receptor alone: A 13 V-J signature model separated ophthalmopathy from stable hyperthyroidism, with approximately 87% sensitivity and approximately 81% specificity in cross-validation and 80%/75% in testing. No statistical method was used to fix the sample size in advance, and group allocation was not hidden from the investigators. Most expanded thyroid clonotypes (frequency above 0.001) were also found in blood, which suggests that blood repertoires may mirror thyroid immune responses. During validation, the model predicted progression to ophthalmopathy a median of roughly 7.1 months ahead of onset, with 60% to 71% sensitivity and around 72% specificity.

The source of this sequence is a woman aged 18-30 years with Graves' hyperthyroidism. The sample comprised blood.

The DNA sequence is as follows: TGTGCCAGCAGTGGGGGGGGAATCAAACCCTACGAGCAGTACTTC. Translated, it reads CASSGGGIKPYEQYF. The chain uses TRBV2 and TRBJ2-7, with 7 bases in between that match TRBD2. Based on the germline V gene, the CDR1 and CDR2 sequences are SNHLY and FYNNEI. V is cut back by 4 bases and J by 2 bases, with 8 bases in the junction unmatched. The CDR3 sequence holds 15 residues, the cysteine and phenylalanine included. Left in the record is the CDR3 DNA by itself, 45 bases read in frame from the first base.